This is a list of T cell receptor beta chains from one sample in a study of T cells in Graves' hyperthyroidism and ophthalmopathy. In TCRdb, the multiplex PCR reads were re-called with MiXCR into one record per CDR3 protein. The sample records more than 500,000 distinct CDR3 sequences, roughly 46% being singletons. The sequenced material came from peripheral blood or thyroid tissue (not recorded which). The origin of the receptors is an adult woman with Graves' disease, either hyperthyroidism or ophthalmopathy (not recorded which). Each CDR3 is given with its conserved first and last residue.

TRBJ2-7	TRBV10-3	CAISELTAPYEQYF
TRBJ2-7	TRBV4-1	CASSQETRLLEQYF
TRBJ2-7	TRBV29-1	CSVVAGTSDEQYF
TRBJ2-7	TRBV5-5	CASRSLRGTGQSYEQYF
TRBJ2-2	TRBV7-6	CASSLEVAGNTGELFF
TRBJ2-2	TRBV12-3/TRBV12-4	CASSYASGNTGELFF
TRBJ2-3	TRBV7-2	CASSLAAGAADTQYF
TRBJ1-4	TRBV6-1	CASRTHRNEKLFF
TRBJ2-7	TRBV30	CAWADSSYEQYF
TRBJ2-7	TRBV4-1	CASSRGGGGLREQYF
TRBJ1-1	TRBV7-1	CASRPRWGQGASSTEASF
TRBJ2-7	TRBV19	CASLRSSGTYEQYF
TRBJ2-5	TRBV13	CASSQTGIEKTQYF
TRBJ2-5	TRBV28	CASSFDGQGYQETQYF
TRBJ1-2	TRBV10-3	CAISESRGINYGYTF
TRBJ1-4	TRBV25-1	CASSTRGGEKLFF
TRBJ2-7	TRBV27	CASSSARSYEQYF
TRBJ2-6	TRBV29-1	CSVAGRVGANVLTF
TRBJ1-2	TRBV5-1	CASSPDVDGYTF
TRBJ2-5	TRBV5-1	CASSGRLAGETQYF
TRBJ2-7	TRBV7-2	CASSSSGVRSGGIAYEQYF
TRBJ2-5	TRBV12-3/TRBV12-4	CASLLGTAEQETQYF
TRBJ2-2	TRBV11-2	CASRTLATGRAGELFF
TRBJ2-7	TRBV2	CASLIRTPSEQYF
TRBJ1-1	TRBV25-1	CASQTGGTEAFF
TRBJ2-7	TRBV2	CASSEVAGGPHSYEQYF
TRBJ2-7	TRBV29-1	CSVEGLAGDYEQYF
TRBJ2-5	TRBV7-6	CASSQATPPETQYF
TRBJ2-5	TRBV7-8	CASSLAGLEETQYF
TRBJ2-7	TRBV6-1	CASSSGTGSGEQYF
TRBJ1-5	TRBV6-1	CASSRSGGNQPQHF
TRBJ1-5	TRBV28	CASLRTGNQPQHF
TRBJ1-1	TRBV15	CATSSLDRGTEAFF
TRBJ1-4	TRBV4-1	CASSQAVFTVGTNEKLFF
TRBJ2-2	TRBV7-9	CATHRSGDTGELFF
TRBJ1-2	TRBV29-1	CSAWTGTAYGYTF
TRBJ1-1	TRBV19	CASSKDPRPRLVVNTEAFF
TRBJ1-1	TRBV3-1	CASSHLSNTEAFF
TRBJ2-2	TRBV19	CASTGGTGELFF
TRBJ2-2	TRBV10-3	CAITPSGTNTGELFF
TRBJ2-5	TRBV20-1	CSARNGGESSGETQYF
TRBJ2-7	TRBV20-1	CSARRVAGSYEQYF
TRBJ2-6	TRBV24-1	CATSDSPTSPSGANVLTF
TRBJ2-7	TRBV2	CASSATGTIAYEQYF
TRBJ2-7	TRBV5-4	CASSRDRDGSYEQYF
TRBJ1-4	TRBV9	CASSRTGEGEKLFF
TRBJ1-2	TRBV6-6	CASSYSTRPSYTF
TRBJ1-6	TRBV4-2	CASSQGQRDSPLHF